The rows below give T cell receptor beta chains drawn from one sample of a study of T cell responses to AZD1222 COVID-19 vaccine. Assay: immunoSEQ multiplex PCR; the TCRdb copy retains only in-frame clones and omits some. The repertoire consists of 110,000 or so clones, with more than 85% occurring once and the leading ten covering roughly 7%. This material consisted of peripheral blood, taken 28 days after the second AZD1222 dose. The receptors originated from an adult who received the AZD1222 COVID-19 vaccine. CDR3s include the opening cysteine and the closing phenylalanine or tryptophan. A D gene is named only where the DNA matches it firmly. The size field is filled for only some rows; it gives once, few, many or a size class.

size,D,J,V,length,CDR3,DNA
NA,TRBD2,TRBJ2-3,TRBV19,16,CASSKIAGGRTDTQYF,TGTGCCAGTAGTAAGATAGCGGGAGGTAGGACAGATACGCAGTATTTT
few,NA,TRBJ1-4,TRBV30,15,CAWSPETGTNEKLFF,TGTGCCTGGAGTCCCGAGACAGGAACTAATGAAAAACTGTTTTTT
NA,NA,TRBJ2-6,TRBV27,16,CASSLITGTGANVLTF,TGTGCCAGCAGTTTAATCACAGGGACCGGGGCCAACGTCCTGACTTTC
NA,NA,TRBJ2-2,TRBV5-4,16,CASSPPGRENTGELFF,TGTGCCAGCAGCCCACCGGGAAGGGAAAACACCGGGGAGCTGTTTTTT
NA,NA,TRBJ2-7,TRBV9,16,CASSVGIMGVDYEQYF,TGTGCCAGCAGCGTAGGTATCATGGGGGTAGACTACGAGCAGTACTTC
NA,NA,TRBJ1-1,TRBV6-5,16,CASSYSRGWYGTEAFF,TGTGCCAGCAGTTACTCGCGGGGGTGGTACGGCACTGAAGCTTTCTTT
NA,TRBD2,TRBJ2-2,TRBV6-5,14,CASRLAGVSGELFF,TGTGCCAGCAGACTAGCGGGAGTGTCCGGGGAGCTGTTTTTT
NA,TRBD2,TRBJ2-7,TRBV13,13,CASSGREGNEQYF,TGTGCCAGCAGTGGCAGGGAGGGAAACGAGCAGTACTTC
NA,TRBD2,TRBJ2-3,TRBV10-1,16,CASSESLAGGWPTQYF,TGCGCCAGCAGTGAATCGCTAGCGGGAGGATGGCCAACGCAGTATTTT
NA,TRBD1,TRBJ2-7,TRBV5-4,13,CASSMDRGYEQYF,TGTGCCAGCAGCATGGACAGGGGCTACGAGCAGTACTTC
NA,NA,TRBJ1-5,TRBV6-5,15,CASKEDGTRGQPQHF,TGTGCCAGCAAAGAGGACGGCACGAGGGGGCAGCCCCAGCATTTT
NA,TRBD1,TRBJ2-7,TRBV28,15,CASSLLGTATYEQYF,TGTGCCAGCAGTTTATTGGGGACAGCCACCTACGAGCAGTACTTC
NA,NA,TRBJ2-7,TRBV6-5,15,CASSYYLGLTYEQYF,TGTGCCAGCAGTTACTACCTGGGCCTAACCTACGAGCAGTACTTC
once,NA,TRBJ2-3,TRBV4-2,13,CASSPASTDTQYF,TGTGCCAGCAGCCCTGCCAGCACAGATACGCAGTATTTT
NA,NA,TRBJ2-5,TRBV7-9,12,CASTTEGETQYF,TGTGCCAGTACCACAGAGGGGGAGACCCAGTACTTC
once,NA,TRBJ1-1,TRBV7-9,14,CASSFLGGGTEAFF,TGTGCCAGCAGCTTTCTAGGGGGAGGCACTGAAGCTTTCTTT
NA,NA,TRBJ1-2,TRBV24-1,14,CATSDVGRDYGYTF,TGTGCCACCAGTGATGTGGGGCGCGACTATGGCTACACCTTC
NA,TRBD1,TRBJ2-7,TRBV4-1,16,CASSQDFGQGTYEQYF,TGCGCCAGCAGCCAAGATTTCGGACAGGGGACCTACGAGCAGTACTTC
NA,NA,TRBJ2-7,TRBV4-3,13,CASSLGQGYEQYF,TGCGCCAGCAGCCTGGGACAAGGCTACGAGCAGTACTTC
NA,NA,TRBJ1-5,TRBV2,14,CASSDNRAGQPQHF,TGTGCCAGCAGCGATAACAGGGCCGGACAGCCCCAGCATTTT
NA,TRBD2,TRBJ2-7,TRBV4-2,19,CASSHSLGASGKSGGEQYF,TGTGCCAGCAGCCACTCACTCGGGGCTAGCGGGAAGTCTGGGGGTGAGCAGTACTTC
few,NA,TRBJ2-7,TRBV27,12,CASRGPRYEQYF,TGTGCCAGCAGGGGACCTCGGTACGAGCAGTACTTC
NA,NA,TRBJ2-7,TRBV4-2,14,CASSQGPSSGEQYF,TGTGCCAGCAGCCAAGGACCCTCCTCGGGCGAGCAGTACTTC
NA,TRBD1,TRBJ1-2,TRBV28,16,CASSLYLGQENYGYTF,TGTGCCAGCAGTTTATACTTGGGACAGGAGAACTATGGCTACACCTTC
NA,NA,TRBJ2-7,TRBV19,16,CASSPLTSTAPYEQYF,TGTGCCAGTAGTCCCCTGACTAGTACCGCACCGTACGAGCAGTACTTC
once,TRBD1,TRBJ1-1,TRBV19,12,CATSGQPYEAFF,TGTGCCACATCGGGACAGCCTTATGAAGCTTTCTTT
NA,NA,TRBJ2-7,TRBV27,12,CASFSSSYEQYF,TGTGCCAGCTTCAGCAGCTCCTACGAGCAGTACTTC
NA,NA,TRBJ2-3,TRBV29-1,15,CSVEWWDKMSDTQYF,TGCAGCGTTGAATGGTGGGACAAAATGTCAGATACGCAGTATTTT
once,NA,TRBJ1-2,TRBV4-3,14,CASSRARDTYGYTF,TGCGCCAGCAGCCGTGCCCGGGACACCTATGGCTACACCTTC
NA,TRBD2,TRBJ2-5,TRBV9,20,CASSVAQGLAGGRTWETQYF,TGTGCCAGCAGCGTAGCTCAGGGTTTAGCGGGAGGGCGGACCTGGGAGACCCAGTACTTC
NA,NA,TRBJ2-6,TRBV7-9,15,CASSLGRSGANVLTF,TGTGCCAGCAGCTTGGGACGCTCTGGGGCCAACGTCCTGACTTTC
NA,NA,TRBJ1-3,TRBV19,14,CASSRQSSGNTIYF,TGTGCCAGTAGCCGACAAAGCTCTGGAAACACCATATATTTT
NA,NA,TRBJ1-1,TRBV15,16,CAISKSGGTANTEAFF,TGTGCCATTAGTAAGTCGGGAGGGACGGCGAACACTGAAGCTTTCTTT
NA,TRBD2,TRBJ2-3,TRBV4-1,16,CASSPLAGGPPDTQYF,TGCGCCAGCAGCCCACTAGCGGGGGGGCCCCCAGATACGCAGTATTTT
NA,TRBD2,TRBJ2-3,TRBV19,18,CASSKGLAGGTSTDTQYF,TGTGCCAGTAGTAAAGGACTAGCGGGGGGTACTAGCACAGATACGCAGTATTTT
NA,NA,TRBJ1-2,TRBV28,12,CASSDSFSGYTF,TGTGCCAGCAGTGACAGTTTTAGTGGCTACACCTTC
once,NA,TRBJ2-7,TRBV2,16,CASSERRGIRGYEQYF,TGTGCCAGCAGTGAACGCCGGGGAATTCGGGGGTACGAGCAGTACTTC
few,TRBD2,TRBJ2-7,TRBV6-5,16,CASSYASAGGPYEQYF,TGTGCCAGCAGTTACGCCTCAGCGGGAGGGCCCTACGAGCAGTACTTC
once,NA,TRBJ2-7,TRBV11-2,14,CASSSGPIPDPEHF,TGTGCCAGCAGCTCGGGACCGATTCCGGACCCGGAGCACTTC
NA,NA,TRBJ2-3,TRBV2,15,CASSERGRNTDTQYF,TGTGCCAGCAGTGAAAGGGGCCGAAACACAGATACGCAGTATTTT
NA,NA,TRBJ2-6,TRBV7-9,19,CASSATPGLTYSGANVLTF,TGTGCCAGCAGCGCGACTCCGGGACTGACCTACTCTGGGGCCAACGTCCTGACTTTC
NA,NA,TRBJ1-5,TRBV9,14,CASGRDNSNQPQHF,TGTGCCAGCGGGCGGGACAATAGCAATCAGCCCCAGCATTTT
NA,NA,TRBJ2-7,TRBV5-1,15,CASSLVGTKRLEQYF,TGCGCCAGCAGCTTGGTGGGTACCAAACGATTGGAGCAGTACTTC
NA,NA,TRBJ2-5,TRBV6-2/TRBV6-3,14,CASSYRKGRETQYF,TGTGCCAGCAGTTACAGGAAGGGACGAGAGACCCAGTACTTC
NA,NA,TRBJ2-1,TRBV7-2,13,CASSLDRFNEQFF,TGTGCCAGCAGCTTAGACAGGTTCAATGAGCAGTTCTTC
once,NA,TRBJ2-7,TRBV28,13,CASTNRLVREQYF,TGTGCCAGCACCAATAGACTAGTACGCGAGCAGTACTTC
NA,NA,TRBJ2-5,TRBV7-9,11,CASSLQETQYF,TGTGCCAGCAGCCTTCAAGAGACCCAGTACTTC
NA,NA,TRBJ2-2,TRBV23-1,20,CASSQSRRQMKIANTGELFF,TGCGCCAGCAGTCAATCGAGGAGGCAGATGAAAATCGCGAACACCGGGGAGCTGTTTTTT
NA,TRBD1,TRBJ2-7,TRBV5-4,14,CASSFDRGQREQYF,TGTGCCAGCAGCTTTGACAGGGGGCAGCGCGAGCAGTACTTC
few,NA,TRBJ1-2,TRBV29-1,12,CSVPRGLYGYTF,TGCAGCGTCCCCAGGGGCTTATATGGCTACACCTTC
few,TRBD2,TRBJ2-1,TRBV7-9,15,CASSYRGGATGEQFF,TGTGCCAGCAGCTATCGCGGGGGGGCGACGGGTGAGCAGTTCTTC
NA,TRBD2,TRBJ2-1,TRBV28,16,CASSSPAGGPIYEQFF,TGTGCCAGCAGTTCACCAGCGGGAGGGCCGATCTATGAGCAGTTCTTC
NA,TRBD2,TRBJ2-5,TRBV11-3,19,CASSLDFLASGVIQETQYF,TGTGCCAGCAGCTTAGATTTCTTGGCTAGCGGGGTGATCCAAGAGACCCAGTACTTC
NA,NA,TRBJ1-2,TRBV28,13,CASSLYEQGPLDF,TGTGCCAGCAGTTTATATGAACAGGGTCCCCTTGACTTC